This TCR beta chain emerged from a study of cytomegalovirus exposure and HLA in healthy donors. Whole-study results and caveats: Previously analyzed data showed that most TCR beta V segments were productive at a frequency of about 87% or about 30%. A link between a missense DCLRE1C variant and TCR beta V- and J-gene trimming emerged from a later analysis.

Amplification used 60 Vbeta primers and 13 Jbeta primers. Profiled with immunoSEQ multiplex PCR; TCRdb holds only in-frame clones, not every one. In the table there are 100,000 to 150,000 clones, 65% to 80% of which are singletons. Notes on this clone: Antigen: not known.

CDR3 length: 19 amino acids. Input material: PBMCs. The sequence was collected from a woman in her fifties or sixties in good health and CMV-seropositive. This sequence joins TRBV12-2 and TRBJ2-3; TRBD1 was called by the table and not checked on the DNA. TRBV12-2 is a recognized pseudogene. CDR3 region: CASRQIYRKGPKGTDTQYF. The CDR3 DNA is TGTGCAAGTCGCCAGATCTACAGGAAAGGACCGAAGGGCACAGATACGCAGTATTTT.